The present entry profiles one TCR beta chain with its context. Its antigen is currently unknown. This entry is derived from a study of cytomegalovirus exposure and HLA in healthy donors. Findings and caveats of the study: It was 150 to 200 TCR beta chains that were listed as cytomegalovirus-associated. In an earlier analysis, about 90% or about 30%: the productive usage of most TCR beta V segments. In vitro testing confirmed a few CMV-associated chains as specific for CMV antigens. What a later analysis reportedly showed was that an Asian-associated ancestry cluster had fewer N-insertions than the approximately 700-donor mean.

V was cut by 1 base and J by 5 bases, with 11 bases left in between. Germline-derived CDR1 and CDR2 are GTSNPN and SVGIG (reference sequence). This CDR3 is built from 13 residues. Vbeta (60) and Jbeta (13) primers were used in the PCR. Libraries were prepared by immunoSEQ multiplex PCR; TCRdb keeps only in-frame clonotypes and omits some of them. There are fewer than 85,000 clones in the sample; over 70% occur only once, and roughly 6% lies in the top ten. J is TRBJ2-5 and V is TRBV30; possible D gene TRBD2, 6 bases. The sequence came from a male donor in good health and CMV-seropositive. The sample consisted of PBMCs. Written as DNA, the CDR3 is TGTGCCTGGAGTGAAGATGGGGGGGAGACCCAGTACTTC. It specifies CAWSEDGGETQYF.